The rows below give T cell receptor beta chains drawn from one sample of a study of blood T cells in healthy people across ages. TCRdb reprocessed the 5' RACE reads with MiXCR, giving one entry per CDR3 protein. The table lists about 780,000 distinct CDR3 sequences, about a quarter of them singletons, with about 3% in the top ten. The data were also submitted as part of a second study, on T cells of mothers and their children.

The sample was blood. The receptors here all came from a boy aged 5-17 years in good health. CDR3s include the opening cysteine and the closing phenylalanine or tryptophan.

j_gene,v_gene,CDR3aa
TRBJ1-5,TRBV6-1,CASIAQGNQPQHF
TRBJ1-4,TRBV7-6,CASSLVQLEKLFF
TRBJ2-5,TRBV2,CASSEEGREETQYF
TRBJ2-7,TRBV3-1,CASSQEIIGEQYF
TRBJ2-7,TRBV6-5,CASSYRGTGIVGQYF
TRBJ2-3,TRBV5-1,CASSLAPTTDTQYF
TRBJ2-7,TRBV12-3/TRBV12-4,CASSFAGGSYEQYF
NA,TRBV12-3/TRBV12-4,CASSLQGGGGGNEQFF
TRBJ2-1,TRBV28,CASSGTRVREQFF
TRBJ1-2,TRBV28,CASSLPSSQANYGYTF
TRBJ1-3,TRBV7-9,CASENTIYF
TRBJ1-2,TRBV7-6,CASSLATGGSGYTF
TRBJ2-7,TRBV29-1,CSGGRAYEQYF
TRBJ2-1,TRBV20-1,CSAKIGRGGGWAYNEQFF
TRBJ1-1,TRBV2,CASNPRWDTEAFF
TRBJ1-4,TRBV5-1,CASSLGPQGRNEKLFF
TRBJ2-3,TRBV6-8,CASSYSFPHFGPPPDTQYF
TRBJ1-3,TRBV7-6,CASSPVYRGSGNTIYF
TRBJ1-4,TRBV3-1,CASSQGRQPNEKLFF
TRBJ2-1,TRBV5-1,CASSLEWGVEQFF
TRBJ1-4,TRBV28,CASRTGGYEKLFF
TRBJ1-2,TRBV29-1,CSVEGPRNARFNYGYTF
TRBJ1-1,TRBV27,CASSLRVATEAFF
TRBJ1-2,TRBV10-3,CAISDLGGNYGYTF
TRBJ2-1,TRBV27,CASSPTTSGGTDEQFF
TRBJ2-5,TRBV7-3,CASSSIGDRGETQYF
TRBJ2-4,TRBV7-3,CASSIDRGTSAKNIQYF
TRBJ2-5,TRBV12-3/TRBV12-4,CASSTRGWGETQYF
TRBJ2-5,TRBV4-1,CASSRPDWQETQYF
TRBJ2-7,TRBV30,CAGSSGVSYEQYF
TRBJ2-7,TRBV7-2,CASSLEGRGYEQYF
TRBJ2-5,TRBV7-2,CASSSLPETQYF
TRBJ2-7,TRBV28,CASSTGQGITWQYF
TRBJ1-5,TRBV5-1,CASSPGGVNQPQHF
TRBJ2-7,TRBV5-1,CASSLDATGGNEQYF
TRBJ1-6,TRBV2,CASVGRGNSPLHF
TRBJ2-2,TRBV5-1,CASSPDPGGANTGELFF
TRBJ1-2,TRBV20-1,CSASGRQVHGYTF